The next 8 T cell receptor beta chains were all read from a single sample in a study of blood T cell repertoires in COVID-19. Generated by immunoSEQ multiplex PCR, the TCRdb table keeps only in-frame clones and is missing some. The sample carries roughly 430,000 clones, roughly 84% recorded once. The sample taken for sequencing was PBMCs or T cells enriched from blood (not recorded which). The receptors originated from a woman younger than 35 who had been exposed to COVID-19.

Note on this clone: Other nucleotide sequences in the sample specify the same CDR3. This chain links TRBV7-3 with TRBJ2-5; 8 nucleotides align to TRBD2. This CDR3 is 15 amino acids long. V shed 5 bases, J shed 1 base, and the junction held 6 bases outside the gene matches. The germline gives CDR1 SGHTA, CDR2 FQGTGA. CDR3 region: CASSPGGGLQETQYF. The CDR3 region has the DNA TGTGCCAGCAGCCCGGGGGGGGGACTCCAAGAGACCCAGTACTTC.

The V call is TRBV23-1, the J call TRBJ1-5; D unclear. TRBV23-1 belongs to the ORF category, with a function that is uncertain. Between the trimmed V and J ends, which lost 4 bases and 4 bases, there was a span of 26 bases. The CDR3 extends over 19 amino acids. In DNA form, the CDR3 reads TGCGCCAGCAGTCCGACGCGCAAAGCGGTGGGCAGCCCTAATCAGCCCCAGCATTTT. Encoded protein: CASSPTRKAVGSPNQPQHF.

The V gene is TRBV27, the J gene TRBJ2-7; 7 bases align to TRBD1. This CDR3 contains 15 residues. V shed 4 bases, J shed 0 bases, and the junction held 6 bases outside the gene matches. The germline V gene encodes CDR1 MNHEY and CDR2 SMNVEV (reference sequence). The CDR3 loop is CASSSTPGGSYEQYF. Written as DNA, the CDR3 is TGTGCCAGCAGTTCCACTCCAGGGGGCTCCTACGAGCAGTACTTC.

A note on this clone: A read error may be the cause here, since a much bigger clone is one base away. This chain links TRBV3-1 (or the pseudogene TRBV3-2) with TRBJ2-3; D possibly corresponds to TRBD1 (6 bases). The CDR3 is 13 residues long. V lost 4 bases and J 4 bases, leaving 9 bases between the germline ends. Germline V gene lookup returns CDR1 LGHDT and CDR2 YNNKEL (reference sequence). DNA of the CDR3: TGTGCCAGCAGCCTCCCAGGGGCAGATACGCAGTATTTT. This sequence encodes CASSLPGADTQYF.

There are a few counts of this clone. The J gene is TRBJ1-3, the V gene TRBV28; weak D call: TRBD1 (6 bases). Germline V gene lookup returns CDR1 MDHEN and CDR2 SYDVKM. The V and J ends lost 0 bases and 1 base respectively, with 7 bases between them. CDR3 length equals 15 residues. CDR3: CASSLWGASGNTIYF. CDR3 nucleotides: TGTGCCAGCAGTTTATGGGGGGCTTCTGGAAACACCATATATTTT.

The chain carries TRBV7-9 and TRBJ2-7, with TRBD1 identical over 7 bases. CDR1 is SEHNR and CDR2 is FQNEAQ in the germline V gene (reference sequence). The junction had 14 bases not matched to a gene; V was cut back by 2 bases and J by 7 bases. The CDR3 covers 16 residues. The CDR3 protein is CASSLRHLDRAGEQYF. In DNA, the CDR3 is TGTGCCAGCAGCTTACGGCACCTTGACAGGGCCGGAGAGCAGTACTTC. The variable domain in full, with the rest retrieved from reference TRBV7-9 and TRBJ2-7, is DTGVSQNPRHKITKRGQNVTFRCDPISEHNRLYWYRQTLGQGPEFLTYFQNEAQLEKSRLLSDRFSAERPKGSFSTLEIQRTEQGDSAMYLCASSLRHLDRAGEQYFGPGTRLTVT.

This CDR3 reads CASSEQTGGFGTGNTIYF. In DNA form, the CDR3 reads TGTGCCAGCAGTGAGCAGACAGGGGGTTTCGGGACTGGAAACACCATATATTTT. The V call is TRBV6-1, the J call TRBJ1-3; 9 positions match TRBD1. This CDR3 region has 18 residues. Germline CDR1 reads MNHNS; CDR2 reads SASEGT. V lost 3 bases and J lost 2; bases outside the gene matches: 11.

This sequence joins TRBV6-5 and TRBJ2-1, with 13 positions matching TRBD2. The CDR3 is 15 residues long. V dropped 4 bases and J dropped 7; count of bases not matched to a gene: 4. The germline CDR1 and CDR2 sequences are MNHEY and SVGAGI. Here the CDR3 DNA reads TGTGCCAGCAGTTTTACTAGCGGGGGGGTTAATGAGCAGTTCTTC. Protein sequence: CASSFTSGGVNEQFF.